A selection of T cell receptor beta chains follows, all from one sample in a study of OX40 agonist ivuxolimab in advanced cancers. Profiled with immunoSEQ multiplex PCR; TCRdb holds only in-frame clones, not every one. The table records some 10,000 clones, 78% of them present only once. The sample was CD4+ or CD8+ T cells sorted from blood, taken in a trial of the OX40 agonist ivuxolimab. Every receptor here comes from an adult with an advanced solid tumor such as melanoma, head and neck, liver or kidney cancer. Each CDR3 is given with its conserved first and last residue. Fields, in order: J gene, clone size, D gene, V gene, CDR3 DNA, CDR3 protein. The D gene is left open where the match is weak. Part of the rows lack a size; the others show once, few, many or a class for expanded clones.

>TRBJ2-7|few|.|TRBV2
TGTGCCAGCAGTGTGTTGCCTTTTTACGAGCAGTACTTC
CASSVLPFYEQYF
>TRBJ2-3|large|.|TRBV28
TGTGCCAGCAGTTTCCAAGGGCTTACAGGTCGGTTACGCACAGATACGCAGTATTTT
CASSFQGLTGRLRTDTQYF
>TRBJ2-7|.|TRBD1|TRBV27
TGTGCCAGCAGTTTAGGGGACAGGGTTTGTGAGCAGTACTTC
CASSLGDRVCEQYF
>TRBJ2-1|.|TRBD1|TRBV27
TGTGCCAGCAGGACGACAGGGCTTGAGCAGTTCTTC
CASRTTGLEQFF
>TRBJ2-5|.|.|TRBV5-4
TGTGCCAGCAGCCACACCGTTACAGAGACAATCCAAGAGACCCAGTACTTC
CASSHTVTETIQETQYF
>TRBJ1-1|.|.|TRBV9
TGTGCCAGCAGCGAATACAGGGATCGTGGCACTGAAGCTTTCTTT
CASSEYRDRGTEAFF
>TRBJ2-7|.|TRBD1|TRBV6-5
TGTGCCAGCAGTTACTGGACAGGGAGTACCTACGAGCAGTACTTC
CASSYWTGSTYEQYF
>TRBJ1-5|once|.|TRBV18
TGTGCCAGCTCACCACAAAATCAGCCCCAGCATTTT
CASSPQNQPQHF
>TRBJ2-2|.|.|TRBV6-6
TGTGCCATAACTTCGGGACCGACAATCACCGGGGAGCTGTTTTTT
CAITSGPTITGELFF
>TRBJ2-1|.|TRBD2|TRBV5-1
TGCGCCAGCAGCTTGGGACTAGCGGGGGTCGGTGAGCAGTTCTTC
CASSLGLAGVGEQFF
>TRBJ2-7|.|.|TRBV28
TGTGCCAGCAACCTCGGGGGATCCCACGAGCAGTACTTC
CASNLGGSHEQYF
>TRBJ1-5|few|.|TRBV6-5
TGTGCCAGCAGTGCGGACGGTTACAATCAGCCCCAGCATTTT
CASSADGYNQPQHF
>TRBJ2-5|.|.|TRBV5-1
TGCGCCAGCAGCCCGGAGGCCCCAGAGACCCAGTACTTC
CASSPEAPETQYF
>TRBJ2-7|.|.|TRBV27
TGTGCCAGCAGTTCCTCCCCCTCCTACGAGCAGTACTTC
CASSSSPSYEQYF
>TRBJ1-5|.|TRBD1|TRBV4-2
TGTGCCAGCAGCCAAGATTGGGGACAGACGAATCAGCCCCAGCATTTT
CASSQDWGQTNQPQHF
>TRBJ1-1|.|.|TRBV5-8
TGTGCCAGCAGCCACTATGGAGAGAACACTGAAGCTTTCTTT
CASSHYGENTEAFF
>TRBJ2-7|.|TRBD1|TRBV7-9
TGTGCCAGCAGCTTCTTTGGGACAGGGGCCTTCTACGAGCAGTACTTC
CASSFFGTGAFYEQYF
>TRBJ2-1|.|.|TRBV5-1
TGCGCCAGCAGCCCCTGGGACTCCAATGAGCAGTTCTTC
CASSPWDSNEQFF
>TRBJ2-7|.|.|TRBV7-2
TGTGCCAGCAGCCGGACAGATGCCTACGAGCAGTACTTC
CASSRTDAYEQYF
>TRBJ2-5|.|.|TRBV27
TGTGCCAGCAGTCCGGGCAAGAAGAGAACCCAGTACTTC
CASSPGKKRTQYF
>TRBJ2-7|.|TRBD1|TRBV18
TGTGCCAGCTCCCCGAGGGACAGAACCTACGAGCAGTACTTC
CASSPRDRTYEQYF
>TRBJ2-7|few|TRBD2|TRBV19
TGTGCCAGTACAAGTAGCGGGAGCTCCTACGAGCAGTACTTC
CASTSSGSSYEQYF
>TRBJ2-5|.|.|TRBV6-5
TGTGCCAGCAGTTACTCCGGGGAGACCCAGTACTTC
CASSYSGETQYF
>TRBJ2-7|.|.|TRBV30
TGTGCCTGGACTTCGGACAGCTACGAGCAGTACTTC
CAWTSDSYEQYF
>TRBJ2-1|.|.|TRBV7-9
TGTGCCAGCAGCCCCGTGACTGCCCCTAGCGCCTACAATGAGCAGTTCTTC
CASSPVTAPSAYNEQFF
>TRBJ2-7|few|.|TRBV7-6
TGTGCCAGCAGCTTAGCCACAGGGTTCACCTACGAGCAGTACTTC
CASSLATGFTYEQYF
>TRBJ2-3|few|TRBD2|TRBV4-3
TGCGCCAGCAGCCAAGAGGAGACTAGCGGCTTCACAGATACGCAGTATTTT
CASSQEETSGFTDTQYF
>TRBJ2-3|.|.|TRBV7-8
TGTGCCAGCAGCACAACAGGGTACACAGATACGCAGTATTTT
CASSTTGYTDTQYF
>TRBJ2-2|medium-sized|.|TRBV7-9
TGTGCAGTTGGGGGAACCGGGGAGCTGTTTTTT
CAVGGTGELFF
>TRBJ2-6|.|.|TRBV29-1
TGCAGCGTTGAGGACTCTGGGGCCAACGTCCTGACTTTC
CSVEDSGANVLTF
>TRBJ2-5|.|.|TRBV18
TGTGCCAGCTCACTCACCAGGAGGGGGCAGGAAGAGACCCAGTACTTC
CASSLTRRGQEETQYF
>TRBJ2-7|.|TRBD2|TRBV27
TGTGCCAGCGGCGCGGGAGGGCCCTACGAGCAGTACTTC
CASGAGGPYEQYF
>TRBJ2-3|once|.|TRBV5-6
TGTGCCAGCAGCTTGGCCGGGGTCACAGATACGCAGTATTTT
CASSLAGVTDTQYF
>TRBJ2-1|.|.|TRBV9
TGTGCCAGCAGCGCCTTAAAGGGCAGGGAGCAGTTCTTC
CASSALKGREQFF
>TRBJ2-1|.|.|TRBV10-3
TGTGCCATCAGTGGAGGCGCCAACTCCTACAATGAGCAGTTCTTC
CAISGGANSYNEQFF
>TRBJ2-3|.|TRBD2|TRBV19
TGTGCCAGTAGCACCGGGAGGTCCCGGGATACGCAGTATTTT
CASSTGRSRDTQYF
>TRBJ2-7|.|.|TRBV28
TGTGCCAGCAGTAGCAACAGGGGTCGGAGGGTCTACGAGCAGTACTTC
CASSSNRGRRVYEQYF